This record covers a single T cell receptor (beta chain). Its antigen remains unknown. Per the authors' pipeline: Junction-only sequences without quality scores came from ImmunoSEQ, so filtering differed. Repertoires were generated with immunoSEQ multiplex PCR, while TCRdb's copy carries only in-frame clones and drops some. V and J calls and clone size are given by that table; D and trimming were obtained from the DNA. The table includes fewer than 1 million clones, 90% to 98% detected once. The data were taken from a study of shared clonotypes between healthy human individuals. Study-level points and caveats: Larger estimated richness was generally recorded for naive subsets relative to memory subsets.

Naive CD8 cells were CD45RO-negative, positively selected for CCR7, excluding terminally differentiated effector memory CD45RA+ cells. Among the donors, all were Caucasian adults who lived in Nashville, Tennessee. Trimming removed 2 bases at V and 2 bases at J, with 7 bases between. The CDR3 contains 13 residues. Germline V gene lookup returns CDR1 SGHTS and CDR2 YDEGEE. Material: naive CD8+ T cells sorted from blood. This TCR derives from a man aged 25-45 years in good health. V usage is TRBV5-8 and J usage is TRBJ1-2; D is unclear. CDR3 DNA sequence: TGTGCCAGCAGCTTTGCGGGAAACTATGGCTACACCTTC. Protein: CASSFAGNYGYTF.